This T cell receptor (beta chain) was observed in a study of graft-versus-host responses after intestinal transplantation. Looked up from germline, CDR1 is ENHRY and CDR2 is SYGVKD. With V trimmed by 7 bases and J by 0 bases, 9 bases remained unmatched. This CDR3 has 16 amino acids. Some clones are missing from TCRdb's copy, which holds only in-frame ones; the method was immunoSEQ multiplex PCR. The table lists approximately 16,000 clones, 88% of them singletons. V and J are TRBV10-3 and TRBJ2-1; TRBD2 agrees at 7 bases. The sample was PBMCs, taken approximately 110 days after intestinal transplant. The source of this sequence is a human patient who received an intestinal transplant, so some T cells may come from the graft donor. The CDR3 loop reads CAITPTSASSYNEQFF. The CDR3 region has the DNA TGTGCCATCACCCCTACTAGCGCAAGCTCCTACAATGAGCAGTTCTTC.